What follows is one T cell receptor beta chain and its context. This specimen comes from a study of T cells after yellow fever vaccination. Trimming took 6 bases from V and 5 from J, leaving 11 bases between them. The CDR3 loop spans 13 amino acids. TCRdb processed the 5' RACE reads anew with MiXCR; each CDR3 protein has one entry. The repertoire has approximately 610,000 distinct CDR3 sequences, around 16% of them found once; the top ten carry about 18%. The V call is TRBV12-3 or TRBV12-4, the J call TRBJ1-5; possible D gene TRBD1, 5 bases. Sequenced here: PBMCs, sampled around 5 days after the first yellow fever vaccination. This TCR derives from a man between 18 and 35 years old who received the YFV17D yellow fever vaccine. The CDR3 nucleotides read TGTGCCAGCAGCCGACAGCTTTATCAGCCCCAGCATTTT. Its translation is CASSRQLYQPQHF.